The 27 T cell receptor beta chains listed next were all sequenced from one sample in a study of CD8+CD57+ T cells in acquired aplastic anemia. In patients chosen for sequencing, flow cytometry had shown CD8+CD57+ cell expansion. Genomic DNA, the template, was used for profiling of the TCR beta VDJ and CDR3. TCRdb reanalysed the reads using MiXCR and keeps one entry per CDR3 protein. Of over 150,000 distinct CDR3 sequences in the sample, roughly 65% were seen once. Material: sorted CD4+, CD8+, or CD8+CD57+ T cells (not recorded which) from PBMCs. The source of these receptors is a human donor with aplastic anemia.

This chain uses TRBV20-1 with TRBJ2-2, with 10 positions matching TRBD2. The V gene end was trimmed by 4 bases and the J gene end by 4 bases; junction bases not matched to a gene: 3. The CDR3 is made up of 14 amino acids. Germline values: CDR1 DFQATT, CDR2 SNEGSKA (reference sequence). This CDR3 reads CSAIAGGSTGELFF. In nucleotides, the CDR3 is TGCAGTGCTATAGCGGGAGGCAGCACCGGGGAGCTGTTTTTT.

This clonotype has at least ten counts. The chain links TRBV11-1 to TRBJ1-1; D might be TRBD1 (5 bases). Germline V gives CDR1 SGHAT, CDR2 FQDESV (reference sequence). With 1 base removed from V and 4 bases from J, the gap between germline ends came to 19 bases. The CDR3 is made up of 17 amino acids. The CDR3 nucleotides are TGTGCCAGCAGCTTAGTCAGGGCCCCCGAGAGGGCCACTGAAGCTTTCTTT. Translated, it gives CASSLVRAPERATEAFF.

J is TRBJ1-1 and V is TRBV29-1, with a tentative D call TRBD1 (6 bases). V dropped 3 bases and J dropped 1 base, with 6 bases sitting between them. The CDR3 length is 12 residues. Germline values: CDR1 SQVTM, CDR2 ANQGSEA. The CDR3: CSVEDRNTEAFF. CDR3 sequence (DNA): TGCAGCGTTGAGGACAGGAACACTGAAGCTTTCTTT.

This clonotype was recorded only once. The J gene is TRBJ1-2, the V gene TRBV10-3; D is unresolved. CDR1 ENHRY and CDR2 SYGVKD come from the germline V gene. The germline V and J ends were trimmed by 3 bases and 0 bases, with 2 bases remaining between them. The CDR3 totals 12 residues. The CDR3 spells CAISDSNYGYTF. The CDR3, as DNA: TGTGCCATCAGTGATTCTAACTATGGCTACACCTTC.

This chain links TRBV10-3 with TRBJ2-6; D unresolved. V was cut by 4 bases and J by 1 base, with 5 bases left in between. CDR3 length equals 14 residues. Germline CDR1 ENHRY, CDR2 SYGVKD. CDR3 sequence reads: CAISVVSGANVLTF. The CDR3 DNA is TGTGCCATCAGTGTGGTGTCTGGGGCCAACGTCCTGACTTTC.

V and J are TRBV9 and TRBJ2-3, with TRBD1 identical over 7 bases. The CDR3 consists of 15 residues. After removal of 0 bases from V and 3 bases from J, the junction contained 4 bases not matched to a gene. In germline, CDR1 is SGDLS, CDR2 YYNGEE. This CDR3 is CASSVEQGLTDTQYF. The CDR3 nucleotides read TGTGCCAGCAGCGTAGAACAGGGGTTGACAGATACGCAGTATTTT.

This clonotype was picked up a small number of times. The rearrangement links TRBV15 to TRBJ2-5; D might be TRBD2 (6 bases). This CDR3 is built from 15 residues. The V gene lost 1 base and the J gene lost 5 bases, with 14 bases spanning the gap. Germline values: CDR1 LNHNV, CDR2 YYDKDF (reference sequence). The CDR3 coding sequence is TGTGCCACCAGCAGAGCCTGGGGGGTAGGGGAGACCCAGTACTTC. Translated: CATSRAWGVGETQYF.

This clonotype was counted once. The CDR3 DNA is TGTGCCAGCAGCATCGGGAGTGGACCCCCGAACACTGAAGCTTTCTTT. Encoded protein: CASSIGSGPPNTEAFF. V gene TRBV7-3 combines with J gene TRBJ1-1; D ambiguous. Germline CDR1 SGHTA, CDR2 FQGTGA. Trimming removed 5 bases from V and 1 base from J, with 17 bases in between. The CDR3 loop spans 16 amino acids.

This chain uses TRBV7-9 with TRBJ2-7; D not certain. The CDR3 sequence is 12 residues long. Per the germline V gene, CDR1 is SEHNR and CDR2 is FQNEAQ (reference sequence). V lost 8 bases, J lost 0 bases, and 8 bases lay in between. CDR3 DNA sequence: TGTGCCAGCTCCAGTAACTCCTACGAGCAGTACTTC. Translated: CASSSNSYEQYF.

This chain connects TRBV20-1 to TRBJ2-6; 7 bases fit TRBD1. Germline CDR1 and CDR2: DFQATT and SNEGSKA (reference sequence). V lost 5 bases, J lost 1 base, and 2 bases stayed unmatched. This CDR3 is built from 14 residues. The CDR3 protein is CSAEQGSGANVLTF. The DNA of the CDR3 is TGCAGTGCTGAACAGGGGTCTGGGGCCAACGTCCTGACTTTC.

This clonotype was seen a few times. The CDR3, as DNA: TGTGCCACCAGCAGCCGCAGGTCTGGGGCCAACGTCCTGACTTTC. Amino acids: CATSSRRSGANVLTF. The chain recombines TRBV15 with TRBJ2-6, with D uncertain. V lost 3 bases and J lost 1, with 7 bases in between. The CDR3 loop spans 15 amino acids. From germline, CDR1 is LNHNV and CDR2 YYDKDF (reference sequence). The variable domain in full, completed from reference TRBV15 and TRBJ2-6, reads DAMVIQNPRYQVTQFGKPVTLSCSQTLNHNVMYWYQQKSSQAPKLLFHYYDKDFNNEADTPDNFQSRRPNTSFCFLDIRSPGLGDTAMYLCATSSRRSGANVLTFGAGSRLTVL.

This clonotype has a count of ten or more. J is TRBJ2-3 and V is TRBV19; TRBD1 might be the D (6 bases). The V end was cut by 5 bases, the J end by 0 bases, with 18 bases between. This CDR3 spans 17 amino acids. CDR1 and CDR2 (germline): LNHDA, SQIVND (reference sequence). The CDR3 is CASSPRPTGYSTDTQYF. DNA for the CDR3: TGTGCCAGTAGTCCGAGGCCTACAGGGTATAGCACAGATACGCAGTATTTT.

This clonotype occurred a few times. The V gene is TRBV7-6, the J gene TRBJ2-7, with 7 positions matching TRBD2. The CDR3 runs to 13 residues. The germline gives CDR1 SGHVS, CDR2 FNYEAQ. J lost 2 bases, V lost 3 bases, and 1 base had no gene match. The CDR3 DNA reads as TGTGCCAGCAGCTTGGGGACTACCTACGAGCAGTACTTC. Protein: CASSLGTTYEQYF.

In its sample, this clonotype ranks as medium-sized. The chain recombines TRBV9 with TRBJ1-2; 8 nucleotides agree with TRBD1. The V and J ends lost 2 bases and 5 bases, in that order; junction bases with no gene match: 5. Germline assignment: CDR1 SGDLS and CDR2 YYNGEE. This CDR3 comprises 14 residues. The CDR3 DNA reads as TGTGCCAGCAGCGTTATGGACAGGGTATATGGCTACACCTTC. Protein product: CASSVMDRVYGYTF.

The gene calls are TRBV15 and TRBJ1-4; D is unclear. V was pared by 3 bases and J by 6 bases, with 8 bases between. CDR3 length: 13 residues. Per germline, CDR1 LNHNV and CDR2 YYDKDF (reference sequence). Here the CDR3 reads CATSRGVDEKLFF. Written as DNA, the CDR3 is TGTGCCACCAGCAGGGGTGTTGATGAAAAACTGTTTTTT.

In this sample, this clonotype turned up a few times. The chain joins TRBV5-6 to TRBJ2-7, with D unclear. V lost 1 base and J lost 4, with 6 bases in between. The CDR3 length is 12 residues. In germline, CDR1 is SGHDT, CDR2 YYEEEE. DNA for the CDR3: TGTGCCAGCAGCTTGTCGGCGTACGAGCAGTACTTC. This encodes CASSLSAYEQYF.

This clonotype occurred many times. The chain uses TRBV13 and TRBJ2-7, with 10 nucleotides matching TRBD2. This CDR3 is 14 amino acids long. CDR1 PRHDT and CDR2 FYEKMQ come from the germline V gene (reference sequence). V shed 4 bases and J 4 bases; nucleotides not matched to a gene: 4. The CDR3 loop reads CASSSGLALYEQYF. CDR3 sequence (DNA): TGTGCCAGCAGCTCGGGACTAGCGCTATACGAGCAGTACTTC. Filled out from reference TRBV13 and TRBJ2-7, the complete variable domain reads AAGVIQSPRHLIKEKRETATLKCYPIPRHDTVYWYQQGPGQDPQFLISFYEKMQSDKGSIPDRFSAQQFSDYHSELNMSSLELGDSALYFCASSSGLALYEQYFGPGTRLTVT.

This clonotype has only one observation. The V gene is TRBV2, the J gene TRBJ2-2, with D uncertain. The V and J ends lost 10 bases and 6 bases respectively, with 18 bases between them. Germline V CDR1 and CDR2: SNHLY, FYNNEI. The CDR3 extends over 14 amino acids. As DNA, the CDR3 is TGTGCCATTCGATCGCTAGGGTTCGCCGGGGAGCTGTTTTTT. Its translation: CAIRSLGFAGELFF.

In its sample, this clonotype was seen once. This CDR3 is CSARAFTGDIDTQYF. CDR3 nucleotide sequence: TGCAGTGCTAGAGCTTTCACGGGGGACATAGATACGCAGTATTTT. The genes are TRBV20-1 and TRBJ2-3, with D perhaps TRBD1 or TRBD2 (6 bases each). The CDR3 sequence is 15 residues long. Germline V gene lookup returns CDR1 DFQATT and CDR2 SNEGSKA (reference sequence). Trimming cost V 1 base and J 5 bases, with 16 bases left between them.

The V and J genes are TRBV2 and TRBJ2-1; D gene unclear. Germline-derived CDR1 and CDR2 are SNHLY and FYNNEI. The CDR3 consists of 13 residues. V lost 6 bases and J 2 bases, leaving 8 bases between the germline ends. The chain's CDR3 is CASRGYTYNEQFF. CDR3 DNA sequence: TGTGCCAGCAGGGGGTATACCTACAATGAGCAGTTCTTC.

Concerning this clonotype itself: The junction does not match germline at one end; this may be a read error. The chain joins TRBV29-1 to TRBJ1-1; no firm D call. The germline CDR1 and CDR2 sequences are SQVTM and ANQGSEA. The CDR3 length is 13 residues. The CDR3 nucleotides read TGCAGCGTTAGAGTGGGTGCGAACACTGGAGCTTTCTTT. The encoded protein is CSVRVGANTGAFF.

In this sample, this clonotype turned up many times. The chain recombines TRBV4-1 with TRBJ1-5, with 7 bases lining up with TRBD1. Trimming removed 4 bases from V and 6 bases from J; junction bases left unmatched: 9. This CDR3 region has 15 residues. Germline-derived CDR1 and CDR2 are MGHRA and YSYEKL. The chain's CDR3 is CASSPVAGGGQPQHF. The CDR3 nucleotides read TGCGCCAGCAGCCCAGTCGCAGGGGGAGGTCAGCCCCAGCATTTT.

The chain employs TRBV11-3 and TRBJ2-5; D may be TRBD2 (7 bases). The CDR3 loop spans 13 amino acids. The germline V and J ends were trimmed by 8 bases and 4 bases, with 14 bases remaining between them. Germline V gene lookup returns CDR1 SGHNT and CDR2 YENEEA. The DNA for the CDR3 is TGTGCCAGCCGTAGAGGGGGGGGAGAGACCCAGTACTTC. Translating gives CASRRGGGETQYF.

Remarks on this clonotype: At one end the junction does not follow the germline gene, possibly because of a read error. The gene calls are TRBV6-6 and TRBJ1-5; tentatively, D is TRBD1 (6 bases). The CDR3 has 15 amino acids. The germline V gene encodes CDR1 MNHNY and CDR2 SVGAGI (reference sequence). The CDR3 here is CAGSYPPAGAQPQHF. DNA for the CDR3: TGTGCCGGCAGTTACCCCCCGGCAGGGGCCCAGCCCCAGCATTTT.

This clonotype was counted a few times. The J gene is TRBJ2-1, the V gene TRBV7-9, with D possibly matching TRBD2 (5 bases). Germline values: CDR1 SEHNR, CDR2 FQNEAQ (reference sequence). The CDR3 contains 14 residues. The V end was cut by 5 bases, the J end by 3 bases, with 11 bases between. CDR3 sequence: CASSQDWNYNEQFF. DNA for the CDR3: TGTGCCAGCAGCCAGGACTGGAACTACAATGAGCAGTTCTTC.

CDR3 sequence: CASSPTDRGHGYTF. The CDR3 nucleotides read TGTGCCAGCAGCCCAACCGACAGGGGTCATGGCTACACCTTC. The chain is built from TRBV9 and TRBJ1-2; TRBD1 matches at 8 bases. The CDR3 spans 14 residues. J gave up 6 bases and V 4 bases, and 8 bases lay outside the gene matches. The germline gives CDR1 SGDLS, CDR2 YYNGEE.

A remark on this clonotype: This CDR3 is missing its conserved last phenylalanine or tryptophan, likely due to a read error. The rearrangement joins TRBV6-1 to TRBJ1-1; D is possibly TRBD1 (6 bases). Germline loops: CDR1 MNHNS, CDR2 SASEGT. This CDR3 comprises 15 residues. The CDR3 region has the DNA TGCGCCAGCAGTGCCTGGGGGGGGCGAGGGACTGAAGCTTTCCTT. Amino acid sequence: CASSAWGGRGTEAFL.